The 2 T cell receptor beta chains below come from one sample, sequenced in a study of CD4 T cells in relation to SARS-CoV-2 and coronaviruses. Measured with immunoSEQ multiplex PCR; TCRdb has only the in-frame clones, and not every one. The sample includes around 35,000 clones, 70% to 90% of them seen just once. Sequenced material: memory CD4+ T cells from PBMCs. Receptors were obtained from an adult with COVID-19.

J is TRBJ2-3 and V is TRBV7-3; TRBD2 aligns across 11 bases. This CDR3 has 16 residues. V dropped 1 base and J dropped 1; count of bases not matched to a gene: 1. CDR1 is SGHTA and CDR2 is FQGTGA in the germline V gene. In DNA, the CDR3 is TGTGCCAGCAGCTTAATGGGACTAGCGGGCACAGATACGCAGTATTTT. Translating it yields CASSLMGLAGTDTQYF.

The J gene is TRBJ1-5, the V gene TRBV20-1, with 8 bases that match TRBD1. The CDR3 covers 16 residues. The V and J ends lost 3 bases and 11 bases, in that order; junction bases with no gene match: 18. Germline V gene lookup returns CDR1 DFQATT and CDR2 SNEGSKA (reference sequence). The CDR3 region has the DNA TGCAGTGCTAGTATGGGACAGGACGGTTCAGGGCGGACCCAGCATTTT. Translating it yields CSASMGQDGSGRTQHF.